This is a list of T cell receptor beta chains from one sample in a study of molecular identifiers for immune sequencing clone quantification. From the PCR reads, TCRdb called clonotypes with MiXCR, one entry per CDR3 protein. Of about half a million distinct CDR3 sequences listed, about 20% were seen once; the top ten hold 0.84%. What was sequenced was naive CD8+ T cells from blood, with Jurkat cell RNA spiked in. These receptors originate from a human donor in good health. Some libraries in this study had Jurkat cell RNA spiked in. Each CDR3 is given with its conserved first and last residue. The order of the fields is V gene, D gene, clone size, J gene, CDR3 protein. D genes are given only for firm matches. Clone size appears in some rows only: once, few, many, or a class for an expanded clone.

TRBV4-3	TRBD1	few	TRBJ1-2	CASSQEEDGWTGVQGYGYTF
TRBV20-1	NA	NA	TRBJ1-5	CSAICTLSGPPNQPQHF
TRBV4-1	NA	few	TRBJ2-7	CASSLTTGGTYEQYF
TRBV7-9	TRBD2	NA	TRBJ2-3	CASSQLAGFTDTQYF
TRBV30	NA	NA	TRBJ1-2	CAWSSGADGYTF
TRBV14	NA	NA	TRBJ1-2	CASSQERFGLRGYTF
TRBV27	NA	many	TRBJ2-6	CASSVMSGANVLTF
TRBV7-6	NA	many	TRBJ2-5	CASSPPGTALAGSETQYF
TRBV12-3/TRBV12-4	NA	NA	TRBJ2-2	CASSLALKINTGELFF
TRBV30	TRBD2	NA	TRBJ2-1	CAWGLGDYLGNEQFF
TRBV3-1	TRBD1	NA	TRBJ2-3	CASSQVIRDSFFWQYF
TRBV20-1	TRBD2	few	TRBJ2-5	CNAETRLADWEYF
TRBV20-1	NA	NA	TRBJ2-1	CSARDLKAPYNEQFF
TRBV2	NA	many	TRBJ1-5	CASSEGWPGNQPQHF
TRBV7-6	NA	NA	TRBJ2-6	CAGSYIISATGANVLTF
TRBV7-9	TRBD1	few	TRBJ1-2	CASSWGQATNYGYTF
TRBV4-3	NA	few	TRBJ2-1	CASSQAAAFPEQFF
TRBV12-3/TRBV12-4	TRBD1	NA	TRBJ2-1	CASGTGGAGVNEQFF
TRBV9	NA	NA	TRBJ2-5	CASSVGGNEVETQYF
TRBV20-1	NA	many	TRBJ2-7	CSARPFSGAYYEQYF
TRBV7-2	NA	few	TRBJ2-3	CASSLDLGADTQYF
TRBV6-5	TRBD2	many	TRBJ2-7	CASGLAGAVEQYF
TRBV9	TRBD1	few	TRBJ1-2	CASSVVGDRDHGYTF
TRBV20-1	NA	many	TRBJ2-5	CSAIEDHFEETQYF
TRBV11-2	NA	few	TRBJ2-3	CASSFSSAGQYF
TRBV28	NA	NA	TRBJ2-7	CASSDHPSGRGYEQYF
TRBV7-8	NA	few	TRBJ1-5	CASSVLESNQPQHF
TRBV5-5	TRBD1	few	TRBJ2-7	CASSNLQGTYEQYF
TRBV9	NA	NA	TRBJ2-3	CASSPSGLPTDTQYF
TRBV11-3	TRBD1	NA	TRBJ2-1	CASSGTDYNEQFF
TRBV4-3	TRBD1	NA	TRBJ2-1	CASSPSGTGHYNEQFF
TRBV4-1	NA	NA	TRBJ2-7	CASGRGASYEQYF
TRBV19	NA	many	TRBJ2-7	CASSIEGNGEQYF
TRBV15	TRBD2	few	TRBJ2-3	CVTSSEIIAGSTDTQYF
TRBV5-4	NA	NA	TRBJ1-1	CASSLGEAEPNWDTEAFF
TRBV6-5	TRBD1	few	TRBJ1-2	CASSYGDRVYGYTF
TRBV10-2	TRBD2	many	TRBJ2-3	CASREGTSLSTDTQYF
TRBV5-1	TRBD2	NA	TRBJ2-5	CASSYLRGLAGGSETQYF
TRBV11-2	NA	few	TRBJ2-3	CASTLGNPADTQYF
TRBV11-2	TRBD2	many	TRBJ2-3	CASSLVLAGNADTQYF
TRBV19	TRBD1	NA	TRBJ2-7	CASSIKGQGPYEQYF
TRBV7-9	NA	NA	TRBJ2-1	CASSSAGIPAYNEQFF
TRBV7-2	NA	many	TRBJ1-2	CASSSTGRYGYTF
TRBV11-2	TRBD1	few	TRBJ1-4	CASSSTGQGVPNEKLFF
TRBV5-4	NA	many	TRBJ1-1	CASSPQDDQNTEAFF
TRBV7-9	NA	many	TRBJ2-7	CASSPKGTAEQYF
TRBV15	NA	many	TRBJ2-4	CATTSGGTNIQYF
TRBV7-9	NA	many	TRBJ1-1	CASSSDYTEAFF
TRBV4-3	NA	NA	TRBJ1-2	CASSQDQQTYGCTF
TRBV24-1	NA	many	TRBJ2-3	CATSSRQEADTQYF